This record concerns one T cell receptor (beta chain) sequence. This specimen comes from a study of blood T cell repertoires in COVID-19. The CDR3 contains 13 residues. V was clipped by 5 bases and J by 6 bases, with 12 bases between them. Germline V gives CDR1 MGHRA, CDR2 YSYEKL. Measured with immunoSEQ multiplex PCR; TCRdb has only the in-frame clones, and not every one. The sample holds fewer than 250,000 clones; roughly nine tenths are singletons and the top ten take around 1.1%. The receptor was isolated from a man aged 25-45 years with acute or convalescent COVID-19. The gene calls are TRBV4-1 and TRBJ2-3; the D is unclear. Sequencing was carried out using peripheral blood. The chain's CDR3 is CASSKGGLDTQYF. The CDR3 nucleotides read TGCGCCAGCAGCAAAGGTGGGCTGGATACGCAGTATTTT.